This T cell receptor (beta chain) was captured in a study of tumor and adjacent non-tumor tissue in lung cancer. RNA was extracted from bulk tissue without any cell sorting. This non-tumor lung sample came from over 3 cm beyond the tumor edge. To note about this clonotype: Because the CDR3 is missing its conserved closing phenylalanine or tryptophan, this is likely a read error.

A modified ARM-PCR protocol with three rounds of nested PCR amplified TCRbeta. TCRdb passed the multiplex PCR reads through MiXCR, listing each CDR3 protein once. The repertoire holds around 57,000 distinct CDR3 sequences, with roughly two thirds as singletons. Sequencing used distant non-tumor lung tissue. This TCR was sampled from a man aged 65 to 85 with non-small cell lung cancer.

The CDR3 loop reads CASSLTISYEQYI. The CDR3, as DNA: TGCGCCAGCAGCTTAACCATCTCCTACGAGCAGTACATC. The chain joins TRBV5-1 to TRBJ2-7; D not certain. V was trimmed by 2 bases and J by 0 bases, leaving 6 bases between them. The CDR3 totals 13 residues. The germline V gene encodes CDR1 SGHRS and CDR2 YFSETQ.